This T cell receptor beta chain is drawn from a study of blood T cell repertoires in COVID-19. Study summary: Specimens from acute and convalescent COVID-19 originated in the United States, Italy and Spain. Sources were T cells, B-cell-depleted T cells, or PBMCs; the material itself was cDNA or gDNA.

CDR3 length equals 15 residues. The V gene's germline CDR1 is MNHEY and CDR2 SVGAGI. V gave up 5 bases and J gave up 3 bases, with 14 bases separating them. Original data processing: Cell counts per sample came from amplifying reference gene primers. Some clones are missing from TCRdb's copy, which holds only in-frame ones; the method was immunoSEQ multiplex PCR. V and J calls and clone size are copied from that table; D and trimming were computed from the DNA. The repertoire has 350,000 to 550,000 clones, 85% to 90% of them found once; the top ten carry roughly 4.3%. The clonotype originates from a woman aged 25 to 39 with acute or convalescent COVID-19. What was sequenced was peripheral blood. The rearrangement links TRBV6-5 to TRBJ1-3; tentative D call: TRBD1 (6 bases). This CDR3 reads CASSPRGALGNTIYF. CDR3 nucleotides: TGTGCCAGCAGTCCACGGGGGGCGCTTGGAAACACCATATATTTT.